These 13 T cell receptor beta chains were sequenced from one sample in a study of blood T cells in healthy people across ages. Together with a sample-barcoded 5' primer, a J-beta primer mix was included in a second PCR lasting about 7 to 11 cycles. TCRdb redid the calling of the 5' RACE reads with MiXCR, one entry per CDR3 protein. The sample includes 1.5 million to 2 million distinct CDR3 sequences, roughly 52% seen only once; the top ten take approximately 2.1%. The sample taken for sequencing was blood. The receptor source for this set is a middle-aged woman in good health.

The sample holds a few counts of this clonotype. The chain recombines TRBV7-2 with TRBJ2-7; TRBD1 aligns across 9 bases. CDR1 is SGHTA, CDR2 FQGNSA, per germline. The V segment lost 5 bases and the J segment 4 bases; nucleotides outside the gene matches: 9. The CDR3 is made up of 15 amino acids. The CDR3 reads CASSGTGQGGYEQYF. Here the CDR3 DNA reads TGTGCCAGCAGCGGGACAGGGCAGGGTGGATACGAGCAGTACTTC.

V is TRBV10-1 and J is TRBJ2-7; D is ambiguous. The CDR3 spans 13 residues. V was cut by 2 bases and J by 5 bases, with 10 bases left in between. Germline lookup yields CDR1 WNHNN and CDR2 SYGVQD (reference sequence). The CDR3 sequence: CASSEVTANEQYF. Here the CDR3 DNA reads TGCGCCAGCAGTGAGGTAACCGCTAACGAGCAGTACTTC.

This clonotype was detected only a few times. The chain uses TRBV7-9 and TRBJ1-2, with TRBD1 identical over 7 bases. Germline CDR1 reads SEHNR; CDR2 reads FQNEAQ (reference sequence). The V and J ends lost 4 bases and 4 bases, in that order; junction bases with no gene match: 15. The CDR3 consists of 17 residues. CDR3 coding DNA: TGTGCCAGCAGCTCGGGGAGAACTGACAGGGCGACCTATGGCTACACCTTC. Protein: CASSSGRTDRATYGYTF.

The V gene is TRBV4-2, the J gene TRBJ2-7; D perhaps matches TRBD1 (6 bases). This CDR3 is built from 16 residues. V was cut by 0 bases and J by 1 base, with 13 bases left in between. The germline CDR1 and CDR2 sequences are LGHNA and YNFKEQ. DNA for the CDR3: TGTGCCAGCAGCCAAGATTCGACAGGCCGATCCTACGAGCAGTACTTC. Translated: CASSQDSTGRSYEQYF.

The chain is built from TRBV12-3 or TRBV12-4 and TRBJ2-7; 7 bases fit TRBD1. This CDR3 region has 13 residues. With V trimmed by 6 bases and J by 2 bases, 4 bases remained unmatched. In DNA form, the CDR3 reads TGTGCCAGCAGAGGGACAGTGCCCTACGAGCAGTACTTC. Its translation is CASRGTVPYEQYF.

V gene TRBV20-1 combines with J gene TRBJ2-7, with 12 nucleotides matching TRBD2. Losses at the gene ends were 3 bases for V and 3 bases for J; bases not matched to a gene: 6. The CDR3 runs 15 residues. Germline assignment: CDR1 DFQATT and CDR2 SNEGSKA (reference sequence). In DNA, the CDR3 is TGCAGTGCTAGGGTCTCTAGCGGGGGGGGCTACGAGCAGTACTTC. Protein product: CSARVSSGGGYEQYF.

This clonotype was seen more than once but under ten times. The genes are TRBV20-1 and TRBJ1-5; D is uncertain. Germline V gene lookup returns CDR1 DFQATT and CDR2 SNEGSKA (reference sequence). The CDR3 covers 11 residues. V gave up 3 bases and J gave up 6 bases, with 6 bases separating them. The CDR3 loop is CSASSAQPQHF. DNA of the CDR3: TGCAGTGCTAGTTCTGCTCAGCCCCAGCATTTT.

This clonotype was observed a few times. The CDR3 sequence: CSVVLPGQGWGANVLTF. In DNA, the CDR3 is TGCAGCGTTGTCCTCCCGGGACAGGGGTGGGGGGCCAACGTCCTGACTTTC. The genes are TRBV29-1 and TRBJ2-6, with TRBD1 matching over 10 bases. The germline V gene encodes CDR1 SQVTM and CDR2 ANQGSEA. The J segment lost 4 bases and the V segment lost 4 bases, leaving 10 bases of the junction unmatched. This CDR3 region has 17 residues.

The CDR3 sequence: CASSLGGKGTGGAGNQPQHF. CDR3 bases: TGTGCCAGCAGCTTGGGGGGAAAAGGGACAGGGGGCGCGGGCAATCAGCCCCAGCATTTT. V gene TRBV7-2 combines with J gene TRBJ1-5, with TRBD1 matching 12 bases. Germline CDR1 reads SGHTA; CDR2 reads FQGNSA. V shed 3 bases and J 2 bases; nucleotides not matched to a gene: 14. The CDR3 sequence is 20 residues long. Full variable domain (missing parts from reference TRBV7-2 and TRBJ1-5): GAGVSQSPSNKVTEKGKDVELRCDPISGHTALYWYRQSLGQGLEFLIYFQGNSAPDKSGLPSDRFSAERTGGSVSTLTIQRTQQEDSAVYLCASSLGGKGTGGAGNQPQHFGDGTRLSIL.

This clonotype was counted at least ten times. The chain recombines TRBV12-3 or TRBV12-4 with TRBJ2-3; TRBD1 is a possible D gene (7 bases). Trimming removed 6 bases at V and 6 bases at J, with 10 bases between. This CDR3 has 12 residues. The CDR3 DNA reads as TGTGCCAGCAGGTCAGGGGGGGATACGCAGTATTTT. As protein: CASRSGGDTQYF.

The chain uses TRBV27 and TRBJ1-2; 8 bases are shared with TRBD1. The germline CDR1 and CDR2 sequences are MNHEY and SMNVEV (reference sequence). Germline trimming cut 6 bases from V and 12 bases from J; bases unmatched to any gene: 12. This CDR3 contains 13 residues. CDR3 sequence reads: CASRRTGRESHTF. The DNA for the CDR3 is TGTGCCAGCAGGCGGACAGGGCGGGAGAGCCACACCTTC.

This clonotype was counted between two and nine times. The chain employs TRBV20-1 and TRBJ2-6; D is tentatively TRBD1 or TRBD2 (6 bases each). CDR3 length: 16 amino acids. V dropped 3 bases and J dropped 0 bases, with 12 bases sitting between them. Germline loops: CDR1 DFQATT, CDR2 SNEGSKA (reference sequence). This CDR3 reads CSARGGQRSGANVLTF. The CDR3 nucleotides are TGCAGTGCTAGGGGGGGCCAACGCTCTGGGGCCAACGTCCTGACTTTC.

This clonotype was counted once. In DNA form, the CDR3 reads TGTGCCAGCAGTGAATTCGGCGGGGGGGCCTACAATGAGCAGTTCTTC. Protein product: CASSEFGGGAYNEQFF. The J gene is TRBJ2-1, the V gene TRBV2; 9 bases map to TRBD2. This CDR3 region has 16 residues. The V segment lost 2 bases and the J segment 2 bases; nucleotides outside the gene matches: 4. The germline V gene has CDR1 SNHLY and CDR2 FYNNEI.